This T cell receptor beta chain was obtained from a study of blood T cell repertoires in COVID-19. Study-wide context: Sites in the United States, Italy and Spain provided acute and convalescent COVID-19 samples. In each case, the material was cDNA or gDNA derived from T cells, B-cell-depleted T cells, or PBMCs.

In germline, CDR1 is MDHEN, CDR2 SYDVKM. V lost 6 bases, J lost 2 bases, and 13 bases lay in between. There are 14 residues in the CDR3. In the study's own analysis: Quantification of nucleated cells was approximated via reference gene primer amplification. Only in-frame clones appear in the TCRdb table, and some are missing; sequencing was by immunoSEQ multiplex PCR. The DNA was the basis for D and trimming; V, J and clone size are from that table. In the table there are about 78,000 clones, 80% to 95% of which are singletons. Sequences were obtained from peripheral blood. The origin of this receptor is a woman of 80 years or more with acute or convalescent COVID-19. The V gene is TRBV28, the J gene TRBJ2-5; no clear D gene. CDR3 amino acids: CASSTSRRQETQYF. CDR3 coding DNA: TGTGCCAGCAGCACCAGTCGCCGTCAAGAGACCCAGTACTTC.